The 2 T cell receptor beta chains below all came from one sample that was sequenced in a study of OX40 agonist ivuxolimab in advanced cancers. TCRdb's copy holds only in-frame clones and misses some; the assay was immunoSEQ multiplex PCR. The sample yields under 50,000 clones, approximately 86% seen once. The sample was CD4+ or CD8+ T cells sorted from blood, taken in a trial of the OX40 agonist ivuxolimab. These receptors were obtained from an adult with an advanced solid tumor such as melanoma, head and neck, liver or kidney cancer.

V and J are TRBV7-8 and TRBJ2-7; the D gene could be TRBD1 or TRBD2 (5 bases each). CDR1 and CDR2 from the germline V gene are SGHVS and FQNEAQ. Trimming cost V 5 bases and J 3 bases, with 11 bases left between them. CDR3 size: 13 residues. DNA of the CDR3: TGTGCCAGCAGCCGTGGGGCGGGCTACGAGCAGTACTTC. Translation: CASSRGAGYEQYF.

This clone was seen just once. The chain carries TRBV9 and TRBJ1-4; D possibly corresponds to TRBD1 (5 bases). In germline, CDR1 is SGDLS, CDR2 YYNGEE. Trimming shortened V by 0 bases and J by 6 bases, and 12 bases separated the two germline ends. The CDR3 sequence is 15 residues long. The CDR3 DNA sequence: TGTGCCAGCAGCGTAGATGGCAGGGAGGATGAAAAACTGTTTTTT. It yields the protein CASSVDGREDEKLFF.